This TCR beta chain was observed in a study of cytomegalovirus exposure and HLA in healthy donors. CDR1 SEHNR and CDR2 FQNEAQ come from the germline V gene (reference sequence). V was clipped by 6 bases and J by 1 base, with 21 bases between them. The CDR3 length is 17 residues. The PCR had 60 Vbeta and 13 Jbeta primers. This table comes from immunoSEQ multiplex PCR, and its TCRdb copy is limited to in-frame clones, with some not included. Found here are 30,000 to 35,000 clones; the top ten clones hold 3% to 4.5%. The chain couples TRBV7-9 to TRBJ1-1, with TRBD1 as a possible D gene (5 bases). This TCR derives from a man aged 35 to 55 in good health and CMV-seronegative. Source material: PBMCs. The CDR3 loop reads CASRQIRGGGRNTEAFF. CDR3 coding DNA: TGTGCCAGCAGGCAAATACGGGGCGGGGGTAGGAACACTGAAGCTTTCTTT.